Each of the 14 T cell receptor beta chains below was sequenced from the same sample in a study of cytomegalovirus exposure and HLA in healthy donors. The PCR employed 60 Vbeta primers together with 13 Jbeta primers. Data came from immunoSEQ multiplex PCR; TCRdb stores just in-frame clones and leaves some out. Of approximately 150,000 clones listed, around three quarters were seen once; the top ten hold approximately 3%. Sequencing was carried out using PBMCs. The receptors stem from a male donor in good health and CMV-seronegative.

The chain links TRBV6-1 to TRBJ1-2, with 8 bases identical to TRBD1. The CDR3 is 15 amino acids. Germline CDR1 MNHNS, CDR2 SASEGT. Trimming removed 3 bases from V and 2 bases from J; junction bases left unmatched: 5. The CDR3 DNA reads TGTGCCAGCAGTGACCGGACAGGGCCCAACTATGGCTACACCTTC. Translating it yields CASSDRTGPNYGYTF.

The chain combines TRBV18 with TRBJ2-7; 11 bases are shared with TRBD1. The CDR3 loop spans 16 amino acids. Trimming cost V 2 bases and J 0 bases; bases outside gene matches: 3. Germline values: CDR1 KGHSH, CDR2 LQKENI. CDR3 residues: CASSPSGTGGSYEQYF. As DNA, the CDR3 is TGTGCCAGCTCACCATCCGGGACAGGGGGCTCCTACGAGCAGTACTTC.

The J gene is TRBJ2-5, the V gene TRBV6-1; 7 positions match TRBD1. The CDR3 totals 17 residues. Germline loops: CDR1 MNHNS, CDR2 SASEGT. Trimming removed 0 bases from V and 3 bases from J; junction bases left unmatched: 10. For the CDR3, the DNA is TGTGCCAGCAGTGAAGCGGGACAGATTGAGACAAAAGAGACCCAGTACTTC. This codes for CASSEAGQIETKETQYF.

This chain uses TRBV27 with TRBJ2-7; 9 bases line up with TRBD2. This CDR3 contains 14 residues. Trimming took 3 bases from V and 4 from J; bases not matched to a gene: 4. Per the germline V gene, CDR1 is MNHEY and CDR2 is SMNVEV (reference sequence). CDR3 loop: CASSFLAGIYEQYF. CDR3 in DNA: TGTGCCAGCAGTTTTCTAGCGGGGATATACGAGCAGTACTTC.

The chain combines TRBV7-3 with TRBJ2-1, with 7 positions matching TRBD2. The CDR3 spans 15 residues. V shed 3 bases, J shed 1 base, and the junction held 3 bases outside the gene matches. Germline values: CDR1 SGHTA, CDR2 FQGTGA. CDR3 coding DNA: TGTGCCAGCAGCTTGGCGGGGGTGTCCTACAATGAGCAGTTCTTC. Translating it yields CASSLAGVSYNEQFF.

This chain connects TRBV28 to TRBJ1-6; 7 nucleotides agree with TRBD1. The germline CDR1 and CDR2 sequences are MDHEN and SYDVKM. V dropped 3 bases and J dropped 3; count of bases not matched to a gene: 20. The CDR3 sequence is 21 residues long. In DNA form, the CDR3 reads TGTGCCAGCAGTTTGCTGGGACAGACCAGCCCACACCAACGCTATAATTCACCCCTCCACTTT. It is translated as CASSLLGQTSPHQRYNSPLHF.

V gene TRBV2 combines with J gene TRBJ2-5; TRBD2 matches at 11 bases. The CDR3 runs 15 residues. Germline trimming cut 5 bases from V and 3 bases from J; bases unmatched to any gene: 5. The V gene's germline CDR1 is SNHLY and CDR2 FYNNEI. This CDR3 is CASSYLAGGKETQYF. In DNA form, the CDR3 reads TGTGCCAGCAGTTACCTAGCGGGGGGAAAAGAGACCCAGTACTTC.

J is TRBJ2-7 and V is TRBV5-1, with D perhaps matching TRBD2 (6 bases). Per the germline V gene, CDR1 is SGHRS and CDR2 is YFSETQ. CDR3 length equals 15 residues. Trimming took off 4 bases at V and 4 bases at J, with 18 bases between the two ends. The DNA of the CDR3 is TGCGCCAGCAGCGTTCGGACGGAGGGTGGATACGAGCAGTACTTC. It is translated as CASSVRTEGGYEQYF.

The chain carries TRBV11-2 and TRBJ2-5, with 10 bases identical to TRBD1. Germline trimming cut 6 bases from V and 4 bases from J; bases unmatched to any gene: 8. The CDR3 runs 15 residues. The germline V gene encodes CDR1 SGHAT and CDR2 FQNNGV. The CDR3 sequence is CASSFDRGRGETQYF. CDR3 coding DNA: TGTGCCAGCAGTTTCGACAGGGGGCGGGGAGAGACCCAGTACTTC.

The chain has TRBV19 and TRBJ1-5; TRBD1 matches 10 bases. V was pared by 8 bases and J by 7 bases, with 2 bases of the junction left unmatched. The CDR3 runs to 12 residues. CDR1 is LNHDA, CDR2 SQIVND, per germline (reference sequence). CDR3 sequence: CASWDRGQPQHF. CDR3 nucleotide sequence: TGTGCCAGTTGGGACAGGGGACAGCCCCAGCATTTT.

The chain has TRBV7-2 and TRBJ2-7; the match to TRBD1 covers 9 bases. The CDR3 extends over 15 amino acids. V lost 1 base and J lost 1; bases outside the gene matches: 2. CDR1 and CDR2 from the germline V gene are SGHTA and FQGNSA. CDR3 coding DNA: TGTGCCAGCAGCTTAGGGGGACAGGGATCCTACGAGCAGTACTTC. Amino acid sequence: CASSLGGQGSYEQYF.

This chain connects TRBV5-1 to TRBJ2-3, with 11 bases lining up with TRBD2. V lost 5 bases to trimming and J lost 6 bases; unmatched junction nucleotides: 8. The CDR3 runs 15 residues. Germline-derived CDR1 and CDR2 are SGHRS and YFSETQ. The CDR3 DNA follows: TGCGCCAGCAGTGGTAGCGGGGGGGCACGGGATACGCAGTATTTT. The encoded protein is CASSGSGGARDTQYF.

The chain employs TRBV30 and TRBJ1-1, with 7 positions matching TRBD1. This CDR3 is built from 13 residues. Unmatched junction bases numbered 10, after V lost 1 base and J lost 11 bases. Looked up from germline, CDR1 is GTSNPN and CDR2 is SVGIG (reference sequence). CDR3 residues: CAWSGGLQGWAFF. The CDR3 DNA sequence: TGTGCCTGGAGTGGGGGATTACAGGGGTGGGCTTTCTTT.

The genes are TRBV5-6 and TRBJ1-1; no definite D call. Germline CDR1 and CDR2: SGHDT and YYEEEE. With 0 bases removed from V and 1 base from J, the gap between germline ends came to 10 bases. The CDR3 is 15 residues long. Written as DNA, the CDR3 is TGTGCCAGCAGCTTGGGTATAGGCGGGAACACTGAAGCTTTCTTT. It translates to CASSLGIGGNTEAFF. The complete variable domain, with remaining parts taken from reference TRBV5-6 and TRBJ1-1, reads DAGVTQSPTHLIKTRGQQVTLRCSPKSGHDTVSWYQQALGQGPQFIFQYYEEEERQRGNFPDRFSGHQFPNYSSELNVNALLLGDSALYLCASSLGIGGNTEAFFGQGTRLTVV.